This T cell receptor beta chain was sequenced for a study of blood T cells in healthy people across ages. General study points: PBMCs went unsorted, and a conclusive naive versus antigen-experienced comparison was therefore prevented.

Alongside a J-beta primer mix, a sample-barcoded 5' primer served in a second PCR lasting about 7 to 11 cycles. TCRdb reprocessed the 5' RACE reads with MiXCR, giving one entry per CDR3 protein. This table holds 1.5 million or so distinct CDR3 sequences, 42% found once. Worth noting for this clonotype: Its antigen is still unknown.

Germline V gene data show CDR1 as KGHDR and CDR2 as SFDVKD. CDR3 length: 16 residues. V dropped 3 bases and J dropped 4; count of bases not matched to a gene: 7. The source is a woman in her late teens or twenties in good health. V gene TRBV24-1 combines with J gene TRBJ2-1; the match to TRBD1 covers 8 bases. The source material was blood. CDR3 sequence reads: CATSDPDRGGYNEQFF. CDR3 nucleotides: TGTGCCACCAGTGATCCTGACAGGGGAGGTTACAATGAGCAGTTCTTC.